These 9 T cell receptor beta chains were sequenced from one sample in a study of OX40 agonist ivuxolimab in advanced cancers. Sequencing used immunoSEQ multiplex PCR; TCRdb keeps in-frame clones, though not all of them. Of roughly 45,000 clones in the sample, roughly 85% were seen once. The source material was CD4+ or CD8+ T cells sorted from blood, sampled in a trial of the OX40 agonist ivuxolimab. The receptors were sampled from an adult with an advanced solid tumor such as melanoma, head and neck, liver or kidney cancer.

The CDR3: CASSLALAGSEQFF. CDR3 DNA: TGTGCCAGCAGCTTAGCCCTAGCGGGATCTGAGCAGTTCTTC. V gene TRBV7-7 combines with J gene TRBJ2-1, with TRBD2 matching over 9 bases. The V segment lost 0 bases and the J segment 9 bases; nucleotides outside the gene matches: 3. The CDR3 is 14 amino acids. CDR1 and CDR2 from the germline V gene are SSHAT and FNYEAQ (reference sequence). Variable domain in full (rest from reference TRBV7-7 and TRBJ2-1): GAGVSQSPRYKVTKRGQDVTLRCDPISSHATLYWYQQALGQGPEFLTYFNYEAQPDKSGLPSDRFSAERPEGSISTLTIQRTEQRDSAMYRCASSLALAGSEQFFGPGTRLTVL.

This chain connects TRBV6-5 to TRBJ2-7; 7 bases agree with TRBD1. Losses at the gene ends were 5 bases for V and 5 bases for J; bases not matched to a gene: 9. The CDR3 loop spans 14 amino acids. Germline values: CDR1 MNHEY, CDR2 SVGAGI. DNA for the CDR3: TGTGCCAGCAGTCGGACCCCGGGACAGCACGAGCAGTACTTC. Its translation: CASSRTPGQHEQYF.

The chain carries TRBV27 and TRBJ1-5, with a possible D match to TRBD1 (5 bases). Per germline, CDR1 MNHEY and CDR2 SMNVEV (reference sequence). V dropped 6 bases and J dropped 1 base, with 16 bases sitting between them. The CDR3 is 16 amino acids. The CDR3 DNA sequence: TGTGCCAGCAGGGCGAGGGTGGGGACCAGCAATCAGCCCCAGCATTTT. Encoded protein: CASRARVGTSNQPQHF.

The chain links TRBV11-3 to TRBJ2-7; 7 bases are shared with TRBD1. The CDR3 covers 12 residues. CDR1 is SGHNT and CDR2 is YENEEA in the germline V gene. After removal of 4 bases from V and 5 bases from J, the junction contained 2 bases not matched to a gene. CDR3 nucleotide sequence: TGTGCCAGCAGCTCAACAGGGGACGAGCAGTACTTC. Translated: CASSSTGDEQYF.

The CDR3 DNA reads as TGTGCCAGCAGGTCTTCGGGGGGCGAGCAGTACTTC. Translating it yields CASRSSGGEQYF. The chain recombines TRBV6-5 with TRBJ2-7; 7 bases fit TRBD2. The length of the CDR3 is 12 residues. J gave up 6 bases and V 6 bases, and 5 bases lay outside the gene matches. Germline CDR1 and CDR2: MNHEY and SVGAGI.

The chain carries TRBV18 and TRBJ1-4; 10 nucleotides line up with TRBD1. The germline gives CDR1 KGHSH, CDR2 LQKENI. The CDR3 length is 14 residues. The V segment lost 5 bases and the J segment 7 bases; nucleotides outside the gene matches: 4. The CDR3 loop is CASSSGTGVEKLFF. In nucleotides, the CDR3 is TGTGCCAGCTCAAGCGGGACAGGGGTTGAAAAACTGTTTTTT.

J is TRBJ1-2 and V is TRBV7-2, with D possibly TRBD1 on 5 matching bases. The CDR3 runs to 14 residues. V lost 3 bases and J 8 bases, leaving 16 bases between the germline ends. The germline V gene encodes CDR1 SGHTA and CDR2 FQGNSA. The CDR3 DNA reads as TGTGCCAGCAGCTTTTGGGACTCAGGAGGAGGCTACACCTTC. This codes for CASSFWDSGGGYTF.

The rearrangement links TRBV5-4 to TRBJ2-4; 10 bases match TRBD1. The CDR3 is 15 amino acids. With V trimmed by 0 bases and J by 10 bases, 7 bases remained unmatched. CDR1 is SGHNT and CDR2 is YYREEE in the germline V gene (reference sequence). CDR3 sequence: CASSLAGQGIRIQYF. The CDR3 coding sequence is TGTGCCAGCAGCTTGGCGGGACAGGGGATTAGGATTCAGTACTTC.

The rearrangement uses TRBV7-2 and TRBJ1-1, with 7 bases that match TRBD1. CDR1 and CDR2 (germline): SGHTA, FQGNSA. CDR3 length equals 14 residues. The ends lost 5 bases at V and 2 bases at J; junction bases unmatched: 5. The CDR3 sequence: CASSRRQGNTEAFF. The CDR3 coding sequence is TGTGCCAGCAGCCGACGACAGGGAAACACTGAAGCTTTCTTT. Drawing the rest from reference TRBV7-2 and TRBJ1-1, the complete variable domain is GAGVSQSPSNKVTEKGKDVELRCDPISGHTALYWYRQSLGQGLEFLIYFQGNSAPDKSGLPSDRFSAERTGGSVSTLTIQRTQQEDSAVYLCASSRRQGNTEAFFGQGTRLTVV.